A single sample gave rise to the 23 T cell receptor beta chains below, sequenced in a study of blood T cell repertoires in COVID-19. The data were produced by immunoSEQ multiplex PCR, yet TCRdb's version contains in-frame clones alone and is incomplete. The sample has 90,000 to 150,000 clones, over 60% seen once. The sequenced sample consisted of peripheral blood. The receptors stem from a woman aged 80 or older with acute or convalescent COVID-19.

V is TRBV27 and J is TRBJ2-7; 9 positions match TRBD2. The J segment lost 3 bases and the V segment lost 6 bases, leaving 6 bases of the junction unmatched. The CDR3 sequence is 14 residues long. The germline V gene encodes CDR1 MNHEY and CDR2 SMNVEV (reference sequence). CDR3 nucleotides: TGTGCCAGCAGACGGACTAGCGCGTTCTACGAGCAGTACTTC. This sequence encodes CASRRTSAFYEQYF.

The rearrangement uses TRBV15 and TRBJ1-3; tentative D call: TRBD1 (5 bases). Germline values: CDR1 LNHNV, CDR2 YYDKDF (reference sequence). V lost 0 bases and J 4 bases, leaving 13 bases between the germline ends. The CDR3 spans 16 residues. This CDR3 is CATSRDRAGLGNTIYF. CDR3 DNA sequence: TGTGCCACCAGCAGAGATAGGGCAGGGCTCGGAAACACCATATATTTT.

The rearrangement joins TRBV10-3 to TRBJ1-3; 7 bases are a match to TRBD1. The CDR3 totals 14 residues. CDR1 is ENHRY and CDR2 is SYGVKD in the germline V gene. CDR3 coding DNA: TGTGCTCACCAGGGGGGCCCGTGGAGAAACACCATATATTTT. The encoded protein is CAHQGGPWRNTIYF.

The chain recombines TRBV4-2 with TRBJ1-2; a weak D match, TRBD1 (5 bases). The CDR3 covers 14 residues. Trimming left V 3 bases short and J 3 bases short, with 11 bases between. Germline values: CDR1 LGHNA, CDR2 YNFKEQ. The CDR3 DNA follows: TGTGCCAGCAGCCAGGCAGGGCCCTACTATGGCTACACCTTC. This codes for CASSQAGPYYGYTF.

This chain joins TRBV7-2 and TRBJ1-3; TRBD1 is a possible D gene (5 bases). This CDR3 comprises 15 residues. Trimming cost V 5 bases and J 0 bases, with 11 bases left between them. CDR1 and CDR2 (germline): SGHTA, FQGNSA. The CDR3 DNA is TGTGCCAGCAGCCCCAGACAGAGCTCTGGAAACACCATATATTTT. It specifies CASSPRQSSGNTIYF.

The rearrangement joins TRBV5-4 to TRBJ1-3; D is possibly TRBD1 (6 bases). Germline-derived CDR1 and CDR2 are SGHNT and YYREEE (reference sequence). V was shortened by 2 bases and J by 0 bases, with 9 bases between the two germline ends. The CDR3 consists of 15 residues. CDR3 DNA sequence: TGTGCCAGCAGCTTAGACAGGTTCTCTGGAAACACCATATATTTT. This encodes CASSLDRFSGNTIYF.

V usage is TRBV27 and J usage is TRBJ2-1; tentative D call: TRBD1 (6 bases). Germline V gene lookup returns CDR1 MNHEY and CDR2 SMNVEV (reference sequence). Trimming pared 3 bases from V and 6 bases from J, leaving 9 bases between. This CDR3 is built from 13 residues. The CDR3 DNA is TGTGCCAGCAGTTTTGGGACACCCAATGAGCAGTTCTTC. Translation: CASSFGTPNEQFF.

The chain recombines TRBV4-3 with TRBJ2-1; 12 bases map to TRBD2. J gave up 9 bases and V 0 bases, and 0 bases lay outside the gene matches. From germline, CDR1 is LGHNA and CDR2 YSLEER. CDR3 length: 14 amino acids. The chain's CDR3 is CASSQETSGSEQFF. CDR3 bases: TGCGCCAGCAGCCAAGAGACTAGCGGGAGTGAGCAGTTCTTC.

The table lists this clone with a few counts. V gene TRBV7-9 combines with J gene TRBJ1-1, with D unclear. The V gene lost 4 bases and the J gene lost 1 base, with 4 bases spanning the gap. The CDR3 has 12 residues. The germline CDR1 and CDR2 sequences are SEHNR and FQNEAQ (reference sequence). The CDR3 DNA reads TGTGCCAGCAGCTCATCGAACACTGAAGCTTTCTTT. Its protein product is CASSSSNTEAFF.

This chain links TRBV4-3 with TRBJ1-4; TRBD1 might be the D (5 bases). Germline V CDR1 and CDR2: LGHNA, YSLEER. The ends were cut back, 5 bases at V and 3 bases at J, with 13 bases in the middle. The CDR3 is 15 amino acids. Written as DNA, the CDR3 is TGCGCCAGCAGCTTCATGACAGCCTCTAATGAAAAACTGTTTTTT. Residues: CASSFMTASNEKLFF.

This clone was counted between two and nine times. The chain is built from TRBV5-1 and TRBJ2-5; 8 bases agree with TRBD1. CDR3 length equals 16 residues. CDR1 is SGHRS and CDR2 is YFSETQ in the germline V gene. The J segment lost 5 bases and the V segment lost 3 bases, leaving 12 bases of the junction unmatched. The CDR3 is CASSSFGQGGLETQYF. The DNA for the CDR3 is TGCGCCAGCAGCTCTTTTGGACAGGGTGGCTTGGAGACCCAGTACTTC.

The chain joins TRBV19 to TRBJ2-7; D is possibly TRBD1 (5 bases). Trimming left V 4 bases short and J 6 bases short, with 13 bases between. The CDR3 loop spans 13 amino acids. The germline V gene has CDR1 LNHDA and CDR2 SQIVND (reference sequence). The CDR3 reads CASSTQTALEQYF. CDR3 DNA: TGTGCCAGTAGTACCCAGACAGCCCTCGAGCAGTACTTC.

The rearrangement joins TRBV6-6 to TRBJ1-5, with D uncertain. Deletions cut 2 bases from V and 5 bases from J, with 7 bases between. Germline V gene data show CDR1 as MNHNY and CDR2 as SVGAGI (reference sequence). The CDR3 has 13 residues. CDR3 nucleotides: TGTGCCAGCAGTTACGCTAACGATCAGCCCCAGCATTTT. This encodes CASSYANDQPQHF.

This clone has only a few counts. The rearrangement links TRBV7-2 to TRBJ1-1, with D tentatively TRBD1 (6 bases). This CDR3 spans 13 amino acids. Trimming left V 1 base short and J 6 bases short, with 9 bases between. From germline, CDR1 is SGHTA and CDR2 FQGNSA. CDR3 sequence reads: CASSLGQAPEAFF. The DNA for the CDR3 is TGTGCCAGCAGCTTAGGACAGGCCCCTGAAGCTTTCTTT.

The rearrangement uses TRBV19 and TRBJ1-5; D is undetermined. V lost 6 bases and J 1 base, leaving 7 bases between the germline ends. The CDR3 sequence is 13 residues long. The germline gives CDR1 LNHDA, CDR2 SQIVND (reference sequence). The CDR3 DNA reads as TGTGCCAGTAGCACGGTCAGCAATCAGCCCCAGCATTTT. It is translated as CASSTVSNQPQHF.

This clone appeared once. The chain is built from TRBV25-1 and TRBJ1-1; TRBD1 matches 9 bases. Germline assignment: CDR1 MGHDK and CDR2 SYGVNS. The CDR3 loop spans 13 amino acids. After removal of 10 bases from V and 6 bases from J, the junction contained 9 bases not matched to a gene. The CDR3 loop is CATQTGGYAEAFF. CDR3 DNA sequence: TGTGCCACTCAGACAGGGGGTTATGCTGAAGCTTTCTTT.

The chain carries TRBV6-5 and TRBJ1-2; no clear D gene. V was cut by 5 bases and J by 8 bases, with 18 bases left in between. This CDR3 spans 14 amino acids. Germline CDR1 reads MNHEY; CDR2 reads SVGAGI. The CDR3 is CASSQPGKGRGYTF. The CDR3 DNA sequence: TGTGCCAGCAGTCAGCCCGGGAAAGGGAGAGGCTACACCTTC.

About this clone itself: Additional DNA sequences in this sample encode the identical CDR3. The J gene is TRBJ2-7, the V gene TRBV28; 11 bases are shared with TRBD2. The V gene's germline CDR1 is MDHEN and CDR2 SYDVKM. The CDR3 is 15 amino acids. Germline trimming cut 2 bases from V and 4 bases from J; bases unmatched to any gene: 4. The CDR3 nucleotides read TGTGCCAGCAGTTTAGCTAGCGGGGGGTCGTACGAGCAGTACTTC. Its translation: CASSLASGGSYEQYF.

The CDR3 DNA reads as TGCGCCAGCAGTTTAGCCGGGACTAGCGGTCGAGGGGGGCAGTTCTTC. This translates into CASSLAGTSGRGGQFF. The V and J genes are TRBV5-1 and TRBJ2-1; 11 bases agree with TRBD2. This CDR3 is built from 16 residues. The V gene's germline CDR1 is SGHRS and CDR2 YFSETQ. The V and J ends lost 5 bases and 12 bases, in that order; junction bases with no gene match: 16.

A few counts support this clone. This sequence joins TRBV29-1 and TRBJ1-4; a possible D gene is TRBD1 (6 bases). V was trimmed by 8 bases and J by 0 bases, leaving 19 bases between them. The CDR3 sequence is 16 residues long. CDR1 SQVTM and CDR2 ANQGSEA come from the germline V gene. Here the CDR3 reads CSPGGGPRTTNEKLFF. The CDR3 region has the DNA TGCAGCCCCGGGGGGGGGCCCAGGACAACTAATGAAAAACTGTTTTTT.

In DNA, the CDR3 is TGTGCCAGCAGCTTAAGTCTACCCGGCAATGAGCAGTTCTTC. Amino acids: CASSLSLPGNEQFF. The V call is TRBV7-3, the J call TRBJ2-1; D unresolved. This CDR3 spans 14 amino acids. CDR1 is SGHTA, CDR2 FQGTGA, per germline. Trimming removed 1 base at V and 6 bases at J, with 10 bases between.

The V gene is TRBV19, the J gene TRBJ1-1; possibly TRBD1 for D (6 bases). Trimming stripped 5 bases from V and 1 base from J, with 17 bases between. This CDR3 is 16 amino acids long. Looked up from germline, CDR1 is LNHDA and CDR2 is SQIVND (reference sequence). DNA of the CDR3: TGTGCCAGTAGTTTACCACAGGGCTCCCGGAACACTGAAGCTTTCTTT. It yields the protein CASSLPQGSRNTEAFF.

This clone is a singleton in its sample. The chain uses TRBV19 and TRBJ2-7, with 8 bases lining up with TRBD1. V was pared by 5 bases and J by 1 base, with 7 bases of the junction left unmatched. Germline V lookup: CDR1 LNHDA, CDR2 SQIVND (reference sequence). CDR3 size: 15 residues. This chain's CDR3 is CASSLRTGLSYEQYF. DNA of the CDR3: TGTGCCAGTAGTCTCCGGACAGGGCTTTCCTACGAGCAGTACTTC.